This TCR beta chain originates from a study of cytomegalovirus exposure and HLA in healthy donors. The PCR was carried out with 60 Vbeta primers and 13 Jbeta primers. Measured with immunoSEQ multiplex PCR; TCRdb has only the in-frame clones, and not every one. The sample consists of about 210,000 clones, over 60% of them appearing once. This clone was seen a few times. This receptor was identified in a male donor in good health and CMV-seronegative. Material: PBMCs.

The CDR3 coding sequence is TGTGCCAGCAGTGACTCGAAGGGGGCGACCGGGGAGCTGTTTTTT. This encodes CASSDSKGATGELFF. This chain connects TRBV6-4 to TRBJ2-2; the match to TRBD1 covers 7 bases. Germline V CDR1 and CDR2: MRHNA, SNTAGT. With V trimmed by 0 bases and J by 5 bases, 3 bases remained unmatched. The CDR3 consists of 15 residues.